This TCR beta chain was identified during a study of T cells after posttransplantation cyclophosphamide. In this sample, this clone turned up many times. The antigen is unknown. Profiling relied on immunoSEQ multiplex PCR, and the TCRdb table lists in-frame clones only, not all of them. Altogether 20,000 to 30,000 clones were found in the sample, and no singletons occur. This related bone marrow graft donor gave peripheral blood on the day of marrow donation. Whole-study findings and limits: Later blood repertoires were often dominated by clones from the donor CD8+ memory compartment. Recipient CMV seropositivity and CMV reactivation strongly tracked TRB clonality. Tissue-infiltrating T cells from skin or gut overlapped little with blood T cells.

This CDR3 region has 13 residues. Per germline, CDR1 MGHDK and CDR2 SYGVNS. The V gene end was trimmed by 8 bases and the J gene end by 1 base; junction bases not matched to a gene: 5. The TCR was taken from a woman between 50 and 59 years old in good health, CMV-negative, and a related stem cell transplant donor. The sample was PBMCs. The chain joins TRBV25-1 to TRBJ2-7, with TRBD1 matching over 7 bases. CDR3 in DNA: TGTGCCAGCCAGGGACAGCCTTCCTACGAGCAGTACTTC. Its translation is CASQGQPSYEQYF.